This T cell receptor (beta chain) was captured in a study of blood T cell repertoires in COVID-19. The overall study: COVID-19 samples, acute and convalescent, were from the United States, Italy and Spain. The cDNA or gDNA used as material had been derived from T cells, B-cell-depleted T cells, or PBMCs.

The authors' processing: By means of reference gene primer amplification, nucleated cell counts were estimated. TCRdb's copy holds only in-frame clones and misses some; the assay was immunoSEQ multiplex PCR. From that table come the V and J calls and clone size; the DNA was used to work out D and trimming. Of roughly 150,000 clones in the sample, around 84% were seen once. V was cut by 0 bases and J by 7 bases, with 16 bases left in between. This CDR3 is built from 16 residues. Germline V gene sequence: CDR1 LGHNA, CDR2 YSLEER. The chain combines TRBV4-3 with TRBJ2-1, with D possibly TRBD2 on 5 matching bases. Material for sequencing was peripheral blood. The TCR comes from a woman aged 80 or older with acute or convalescent COVID-19. Here the CDR3 DNA reads TGCGCCAGCAGCCAAGAGAGGCTAGCTCGGTTAAATGAGCAGTTCTTC. This encodes CASSQERLARLNEQFF.